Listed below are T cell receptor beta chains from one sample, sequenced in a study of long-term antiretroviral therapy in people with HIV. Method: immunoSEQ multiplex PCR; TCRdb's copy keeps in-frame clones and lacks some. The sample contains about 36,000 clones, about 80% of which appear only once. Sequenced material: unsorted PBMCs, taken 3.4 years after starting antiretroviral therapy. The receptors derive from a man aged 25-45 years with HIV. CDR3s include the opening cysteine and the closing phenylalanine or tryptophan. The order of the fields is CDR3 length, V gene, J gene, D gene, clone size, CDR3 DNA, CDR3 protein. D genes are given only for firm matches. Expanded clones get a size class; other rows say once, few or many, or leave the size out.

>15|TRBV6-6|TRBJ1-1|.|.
TGTGCCAGCAGTCCCCCGTTACAGGTGAACACTGAAGCTTTCTTT
CASSPPLQVNTEAFF
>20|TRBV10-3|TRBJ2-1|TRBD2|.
TGTGCCATCAGTGTTGCCGGGACAGGAGGGACTAGCGGCTCCTACAATGAGCAGTTCTTC
CAISVAGTGGTSGSYNEQFF
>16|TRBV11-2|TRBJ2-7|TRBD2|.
TGTGCCAGCAGCTTAGGGTTGGCTAGCGGGAGAGGCGAGCAGTACTTC
CASSLGLASGRGEQYF
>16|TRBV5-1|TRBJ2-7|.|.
TGCGCCAGCAGCTCCGACGGCAGGGTGGGTATCTACGAGCAGTACTTC
CASSSDGRVGIYEQYF
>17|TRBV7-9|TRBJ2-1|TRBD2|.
TGTGCCAGCAGCCCCGGGACTAGCGGGGGTATTTACAATGAGCAGTTCTTC
CASSPGTSGGIYNEQFF
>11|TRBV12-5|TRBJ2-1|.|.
TGTGCTAGTGGAAACTACAATGAGCAGTTCTTC
CASGNYNEQFF
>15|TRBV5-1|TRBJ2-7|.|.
TGCGCCAGCAGCTTCTCCTCGGACGGAGTCTACGAGCAGTACTTC
CASSFSSDGVYEQYF
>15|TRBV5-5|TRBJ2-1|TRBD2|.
TGTGCCAGCAGCTTGGTTCTAGCGGGAAGTAATGAGCAGTTCTTC
CASSLVLAGSNEQFF
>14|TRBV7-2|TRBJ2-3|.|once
TGTGCCAGCAGCTTAACAGGGCTAGAGGGTACGCAGTATTTT
CASSLTGLEGTQYF
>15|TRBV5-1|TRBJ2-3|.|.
TGCGCCAGCAGCTTGAGTGGGACAAGCACAGATACGCAGTATTTT
CASSLSGTSTDTQYF
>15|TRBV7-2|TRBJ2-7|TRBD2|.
TGTGCCAGCAGCCAGGGTGCGGGGGTCTCCTACGAGCAGTACTTC
CASSQGAGVSYEQYF
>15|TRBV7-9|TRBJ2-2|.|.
TGTGCCAGCAGCTTATGGGCAAGAACCACCGGGGAGCTGTTTTTT
CASSLWARTTGELFF
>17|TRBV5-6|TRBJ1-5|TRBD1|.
TGTGCCAGCAGCTTGACCAGGGGGGTCTATAGCAATCAGCCCCAGCATTTT
CASSLTRGVYSNQPQHF
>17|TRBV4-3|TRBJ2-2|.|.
TGCGCCAGCAGCCAAGACCCAGGAGTATTGAACACCGGGGAGCTGTTTTTT
CASSQDPGVLNTGELFF
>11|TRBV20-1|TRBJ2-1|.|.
TGCAGTGCTAGGTTGAACAATGAGCAGTTCTTC
CSARLNNEQFF
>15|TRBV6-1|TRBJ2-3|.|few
TGTGCCACCTCTGAGGAGGGTTGGAGCACAGATACGCAGTATTTT
CATSEEGWSTDTQYF